The 2 T cell receptor beta chains listed next were all sequenced from one sample in a study of T cells in Graves' hyperthyroidism and ophthalmopathy. The investigators amplified TCR beta CDR3 regions from RNA transcripts. An initial round of RT-PCR targeting the TCR CDR3 relied on the HTBI primer set. TCRdb used MiXCR to reprocess the multiplex PCR reads, holding one entry per CDR3 protein. The sample holds approximately 410,000 distinct CDR3 sequences; about 15% are singletons and the top ten take approximately 13%. Sequenced: blood. Receptors were obtained from a young man with Graves' ophthalmopathy.

The chain is built from TRBV6-1 and TRBJ2-5, with TRBD1 identical over 12 bases. The germline CDR1 and CDR2 sequences are MNHNS and SASEGT. This CDR3 is 13 amino acids long. Trimming at V came to 8 bases and at J to 7 bases, leaving 5 bases not matched to a gene. CDR3 nucleotides: TGTGCCAGCGCGGGACAGGGGGCCGGGACCCAGTACTTC. The encoded protein is CASAGQGAGTQYF.

This clonotype was seen repeatedly, ten times or more. The genes are TRBV12-3 or TRBV12-4 and TRBJ1-1; the match to TRBD1 covers 11 bases. The V gene end was trimmed by 3 bases and the J gene end by 7 bases; junction bases not matched to a gene: 7. The CDR3 has 15 residues. CDR3 amino acids: CASSFGTGGRSEAFF. DNA of the CDR3: TGTGCCAGCAGTTTTGGGACAGGGGGACGAAGTGAAGCTTTCTTT.